These 15 T cell receptor beta chains were all obtained from the same sample, sequenced in a study of blood T cell repertoires in COVID-19 (dated by TCRdb to the early 2020s). Library construction relied on the immunoSEQ multiplex PCR assay. This immuneACCESS table, as held by TCRdb, lists in-frame sequences with V and J called but not all clones. Of the missing ones, under half trace to an unresolved V gene in checked studies; the others have no known cause. The sample table contains over 200,000 clones; only one count was recorded for nearly 85% of them. Around 1.3% of the sample is taken by the ten largest. Material for sequencing was peripheral blood. The receptor source for this set is a woman aged 30 to 39 with COVID-19, enrolled during active disease.

V gene TRBV7-2 combines with J gene TRBJ1-3, with 7 bases lining up with TRBD1. Germline CDR1 SGHTA, CDR2 FQGNSA. V was clipped by 5 bases and J by 4 bases; unmatched bases: 5. This CDR3 is 14 amino acids long. The CDR3 is CASSQTGIGNTIYF. The CDR3 DNA is TGTGCCAGCAGCCAGACAGGGATCGGAAACACCATATATTTT.

This clone has only a few counts. The CDR3 nucleotides read TGTGCCAGTAGTGAGGACAGCACACCTTATGGCTACACCTTC. It yields the protein CASSEDSTPYGYTF. The rearrangement uses TRBV19 and TRBJ1-2; a possible D gene is TRBD1 (6 bases). V was clipped by 5 bases and J by 5 bases, with 15 bases between them. This CDR3 comprises 14 residues. In germline, CDR1 is LNHDA, CDR2 SQIVND (reference sequence).

This rearrangement joins TRBV4-3 to TRBJ1-1; D might be TRBD1 (6 bases). CDR3 size: 14 residues. V was cut by 1 base and J by 3 bases, with 9 bases left in between. Per germline, CDR1 LGHNA and CDR2 YSLEER. CDR3 bases: TGCGCCAGCAGCCAAGGGAACAGGGACACTGAAGCTTTCTTT. Translated, it gives CASSQGNRDTEAFF.

This sequence joins TRBV6-5 and TRBJ2-5; 8 bases fit TRBD2. The CDR3 is 15 residues long. V lost 5 bases and J lost 3; bases outside the gene matches: 8. CDR1 and CDR2 from the germline V gene are MNHEY and SVGAGI. The CDR3: CASSQLTAGEETQYF. For the CDR3, the DNA is TGTGCCAGCAGTCAATTAACAGCGGGGGAAGAGACCCAGTACTTC.

The chain employs TRBV5-1 and TRBJ2-3; 8 bases are shared with TRBD1. V lost 7 bases and J lost 0; bases outside the gene matches: 7. In germline, CDR1 is SGHRS, CDR2 YFSETQ. The CDR3 is 15 amino acids. Here the CDR3 DNA reads TGCGCCAGCGCCCCTACAGGGGGGAGCACAGATACGCAGTATTTT. Amino acid sequence: CASAPTGGSTDTQYF.

This rearrangement joins TRBV19 to TRBJ2-3; tentative D call: TRBD1 (6 bases). This CDR3 is built from 16 residues. The V and J ends lost 5 bases and 4 bases respectively, with 19 bases between them. Germline loops: CDR1 LNHDA, CDR2 SQIVND (reference sequence). CDR3 sequence (DNA): TGTGCCAGTAGTCCCCGAGAGGGGGTTTTAGCAGATACGCAGTATTTT. This encodes CASSPREGVLADTQYF.

The chain combines TRBV3-1 (or the pseudogene TRBV3-2) with TRBJ2-1; 11 nucleotides agree with TRBD2. The germline gives CDR1 LGHDT, CDR2 YNNKEL (reference sequence). The CDR3 contains 15 residues. The ends lost 3 bases at V and 7 bases at J; junction bases unmatched: 5. The CDR3 reads CASSHGTSGRNEQFF. The CDR3, as DNA: TGTGCCAGCAGCCACGGGACTAGCGGAAGGAATGAGCAGTTCTTC.

The chain combines TRBV5-6 with TRBJ1-5; D gene uncertain. The CDR3 runs 17 residues. Germline V lookup: CDR1 SGHDT, CDR2 YYEEEE. The V end was cut by 0 bases, the J end by 1 base, with 14 bases between. The CDR3 here is CASSLGLGSPSNQPQHF. CDR3 coding DNA: TGTGCCAGCAGCTTGGGGTTAGGGAGCCCGAGCAATCAGCCCCAGCATTTT.

V usage is TRBV7-2 and J usage is TRBJ1-6, with 7 bases that match TRBD1. The germline CDR1 and CDR2 sequences are SGHTA and FQGNSA. The V gene end was trimmed by 0 bases and the J gene end by 9 bases; junction bases not matched to a gene: 5. The CDR3 has 15 amino acids. The DNA for the CDR3 is TGTGCCAGCAGCTTAGCGCACAGGGGCGGTTCACCCCTCCACTTT. This encodes CASSLAHRGGSPLHF.

The J gene is TRBJ1-3, the V gene TRBV30, with D possibly being TRBD1 (6 bases). With 0 bases removed from V and 0 bases from J, the gap between germline ends came to 15 bases. The germline V gene encodes CDR1 GTSNPN and CDR2 SVGIG (reference sequence). This CDR3 is built from 17 residues. The DNA of the CDR3 is TGTGCCTGGAGTGTGGGGATGGGGGCGGGCTCTGGAAACACCATATATTTT. As protein: CAWSVGMGAGSGNTIYF.

The chain recombines TRBV12-3 or TRBV12-4 with TRBJ2-1; D uncertain. Trimming pared 3 bases from V and 9 bases from J, leaving 12 bases between. This CDR3 contains 13 residues. The CDR3 reads CASSFTPPGEQFF. The CDR3 DNA reads TGTGCCAGCAGTTTCACCCCCCCCGGTGAGCAGTTCTTC.

This sequence joins TRBV10-3 and TRBJ2-7; 8 positions match TRBD1. In germline, CDR1 is ENHRY, CDR2 SYGVKD. Trimming took 3 bases from V and 2 from J; bases not matched to a gene: 9. There are 16 residues in the CDR3. Here the CDR3 DNA reads TGTGCCATCAGTGACCCGACAGGGGCGCCCCCCTACGAGCAGTACTTC. It encodes CAISDPTGAPPYEQYF.

The chain is built from TRBV4-3 and TRBJ2-1, with 11 nucleotides matching TRBD2. The germline V gene has CDR1 LGHNA and CDR2 YSLEER. The CDR3 covers 16 residues. Trimming took 1 base from V and 4 from J; bases not matched to a gene: 3. The DNA of the CDR3 is TGCGCCAGCAGCCAAGGGACTAGCGGGCTTTACAATGAGCAGTTCTTC. Translating gives CASSQGTSGLYNEQFF.

V gene TRBV7-9 combines with J gene TRBJ1-2; a weak D match, TRBD1 (5 bases). This CDR3 region has 16 residues. The germline CDR1 and CDR2 sequences are SEHNR and FQNEAQ (reference sequence). The V end lost 0 bases, the J end lost 3 bases, and 14 bases lay between the germline ends. The CDR3 loop reads CASSLAGRGGDYGYTF. In DNA, the CDR3 is TGTGCCAGCAGCTTAGCGGGGAGGGGAGGCGACTATGGCTACACCTTC.

This chain links TRBV5-4 with TRBJ2-1; TRBD2 matches at 9 bases. The germline V gene encodes CDR1 SGHNT and CDR2 YYREEE (reference sequence). There are 15 residues in the CDR3. V gave up 2 bases and J gave up 9 bases; unmatched junction bases: 9. CDR3 nucleotide sequence: TGTGCCAGCAGCTTCGTTAGCGGGGGTGTAACTGAGCAGTTCTTC. Translating gives CASSFVSGGVTEQFF. Full variable domain (outside the CDR3, taken from reference TRBV5-4 and TRBJ2-1): ETGVTQSPTHLIKTRGQQVTLRCSSQSGHNTVSWYQQALGQGPQFIFQYYREEENGRGNFPPRFSGLQFPNYSSELNVNALELDDSALYLCASSFVSGGVTEQFFGPGTRLTVL.